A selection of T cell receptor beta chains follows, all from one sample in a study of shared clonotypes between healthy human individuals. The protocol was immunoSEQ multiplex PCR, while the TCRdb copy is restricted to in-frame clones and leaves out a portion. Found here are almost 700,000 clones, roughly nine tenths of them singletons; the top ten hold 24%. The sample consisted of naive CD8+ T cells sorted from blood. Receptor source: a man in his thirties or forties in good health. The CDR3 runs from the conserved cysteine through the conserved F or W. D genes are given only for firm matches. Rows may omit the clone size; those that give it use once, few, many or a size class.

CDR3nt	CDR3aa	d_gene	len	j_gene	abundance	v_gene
TGTGCCAGCAGTGTTGCAGCGGACCACGAGCAGTACTTC	CASSVAADHEQYF	NA	13	TRBJ2-7	NA	TRBV6-4
TGTGCCAGCAGCTTAGAAATTAGGGCTAGCGGTAGGAGGGGCAATGAGCAGTTCTTC	CASSLEIRASGRRGNEQFF	TRBD2	19	TRBJ2-1	NA	TRBV7-8
TGTGCCAGCAGTGAACCTATGGAGGGGGGGACAGATACGCAGTATTTT	CASSEPMEGGTDTQYF	NA	16	TRBJ2-3	NA	TRBV2
TGTGCCAGCAGCGTAGGAGGGTCGTACACCGGGGAGCTGTTTTTT	CASSVGGSYTGELFF	NA	15	TRBJ2-2	NA	TRBV9
TGTGCCAGCAGTCCATCGGCAGGGGAGGACAATCAGCCCCAGCATTTT	CASSPSAGEDNQPQHF	NA	16	TRBJ1-5	few	TRBV27
TGCGCCAGCAGCCCTTGGGGAGACGGGGACAATGAGCAGTTCTTC	CASSPWGDGDNEQFF	NA	15	TRBJ2-1	NA	TRBV5-1
TGTGCCAGTAGTATTTCGGACAGGGGGAACACTGAAGCTTTCTTT	CASSISDRGNTEAFF	TRBD1	15	TRBJ1-1	NA	TRBV19
TGTGCCAGCAGTTCCTCAGGGTGGGGCTCCTATGGCTACACCTTC	CASSSSGWGSYGYTF	NA	15	TRBJ1-2	NA	TRBV6-6
TGTGCCACATGTTACAGTTTTGAAGGTTTGATTGAAAAACTGTTTTTT	CATCYSFEGLIEKLFF	NA	16	TRBJ1-4	once	TRBV2
TGTGCCAGCAGTTTCAGGGGCATTAATGAAAAACTGTTTTTT	CASSFRGINEKLFF	NA	14	TRBJ1-4	NA	TRBV27
TGTGCCAGCCGTTCGGTAGAGGGCACTGAAGCTTTCTTT	CASRSVEGTEAFF	NA	13	TRBJ1-1	NA	TRBV28
TGTGCCTGGAGTCCCCTTCTGGGAAACACCATATATTTT	CAWSPLLGNTIYF	NA	13	TRBJ1-3	few	TRBV30
TGTGCCAGCAGCTTAGCTGCAGAAAACACTGAAGCTTTCTTT	CASSLAAENTEAFF	NA	14	TRBJ1-1	NA	TRBV7-6
TGCGCCAGCAGCCAACCCTTGGCGGGATTAACCTACGAGCAGTACTTC	CASSQPLAGLTYEQYF	NA	16	TRBJ2-7	NA	TRBV4-1
TGTGCCAGAAGCTTGAAAGTTACTGAAGCTTTCTTT	CARSLKVTEAFF	NA	12	TRBJ1-1	NA	TRBV5-3
TGTGCCAGCAGCGGGAGAAATGTGAATGAGCAGTTCTTC	CASSGRNVNEQFF	NA	13	TRBJ2-1	NA	TRBV9
TGTGCCAGCAGCTTAGGAGGTTTGACTAGTAGGCAGTACAATGAGCAGTTCTTC	CASSLGGLTSRQYNEQFF	NA	18	TRBJ2-1	NA	TRBV7-6
TGTGCCAGCAGGCAGGGCTATGAGCAGTTCTTC	CASRQGYEQFF	NA	11	TRBJ2-1	NA	TRBV2
TGTGCCAGCAGCGTAGGAGGCAGGGGCAATCAGCCCCAGCATTTT	CASSVGGRGNQPQHF	NA	15	TRBJ1-5	NA	TRBV9
TGCAGCGTACAGATTCCAGACAACTACGAGCAGTACTTC	CSVQIPDNYEQYF	NA	13	TRBJ2-7	NA	TRBV29-1
TGTGCCACTTCCGGGACGGAGACCTACGAGCAGTACTTC	CATSGTETYEQYF	NA	13	TRBJ2-7	NA	TRBV7-9
TGTGCCAGCGGGCCGTCGGACCTCCAAGAGACCCAGTACTTC	CASGPSDLQETQYF	NA	14	TRBJ2-5	once	TRBV27
TGTGCCAGCAGCTCGGGACTAGCGGGAGTCAGAGGAGCAGATACGCAGTATTTT	CASSSGLAGVRGADTQYF	TRBD2	18	TRBJ2-3	NA	TRBV5-4
TGCGCCAGCAGCCAATCTGGACAGGGGCGAACCACCGGGGAGCTGTTTTTT	CASSQSGQGRTTGELFF	TRBD1	17	TRBJ2-2	NA	TRBV4-1
TGTGCCAGTAGTTCCGGGACACTCTACGAGCAGTACTTC	CASSSGTLYEQYF	NA	13	TRBJ2-7	NA	TRBV19
TGTGCCAGCAGCGTAGGAGGGAGCACAGATACGCAGTATTTT	CASSVGGSTDTQYF	NA	14	TRBJ2-3	NA	TRBV9
TGCAGCGCACAAAGATCAAGCGGGAGCTCCTACAATGAGCAGTTCTTC	CSAQRSSGSSYNEQFF	TRBD2	16	TRBJ2-1	NA	TRBV29-1
TGCGCCAGCAGCTTGGCCGGGACAGGGGTCCATGAGCAGTTCTTC	CASSLAGTGVHEQFF	TRBD1	15	TRBJ2-1	NA	TRBV5-1
TGCGCCAGCAGCTCCCACGGGGGGCGGACGGCCCTCTCCTACGAGCAGTACTTC	CASSSHGGRTALSYEQYF	NA	18	TRBJ2-7	NA	TRBV4-1
TGTGCCAGCTCACCGACGACAGGTGAAGCTTTCTTT	CASSPTTGEAFF	NA	12	TRBJ1-1	NA	TRBV18
TGCAGCGTTGACGAAGGGGGGAAAGCTTTCTTT	CSVDEGGKAFF	NA	11	TRBJ1-1	few	TRBV29-1
TGTGCCAGCAGCGGCGGGACAGGGTCGTTCGGTGAGCAGTTCTTC	CASSGGTGSFGEQFF	TRBD1	15	TRBJ2-1	NA	TRBV6-6
TGCGCCAGCAGCGCAATAGGGACTAGCGCCGAGCAGTACTTC	CASSAIGTSAEQYF	TRBD2	14	TRBJ2-7	NA	TRBV5-1
TGTGCCAGCAGCGACGACAGGGCTGGTGGAAACACCATATATTTT	CASSDDRAGGNTIYF	TRBD1	15	TRBJ1-3	once	TRBV14
TGTGCCAGTAGTCTCAGGGGTGCTAGCAATCAGCCCCAGCATTTT	CASSLRGASNQPQHF	NA	15	TRBJ1-5	NA	TRBV19
TGTGCCACCAGCAGAGTGGGCAGGGAGGAGGTAGGCTACACCTTC	CATSRVGREEVGYTF	NA	15	TRBJ1-2	once	TRBV15
TGTGCCAGCAGCCAAGTTTCTGGGGTTCGAGCTTTCTTT	CASSQVSGVRAFF	NA	13	TRBJ1-1	NA	TRBV14
TGTGCCAGCATGACAGATACCGACGAGTACACCGGGGAGCTGTTTTTT	CASMTDTDEYTGELFF	NA	16	TRBJ2-2	NA	TRBV28
TGTGCCAGTAGTGCTGCGGGACAAACCTACGAGCAGTACTTC	CASSAAGQTYEQYF	NA	14	TRBJ2-7	NA	TRBV19
TGTGCCAGCAGCCTAGAGAGTAGCACCGGGGAGCTGTTTTTT	CASSLESSTGELFF	NA	14	TRBJ2-2	NA	TRBV7-9
TGTGCCAGCAGCTTAGCGGGATTAACTGAAGCTTTCTTT	CASSLAGLTEAFF	NA	13	TRBJ1-1	NA	TRBV7-6
TGTGCCAGCAGACGGGAGGGCCTGTACGAGCAGTACTTC	CASRREGLYEQYF	TRBD2	13	TRBJ2-7	NA	TRBV28
TGCAGCGTTAAACAGGGGGCGAGCACAGATACGCAGTATTTT	CSVKQGASTDTQYF	TRBD1	14	TRBJ2-3	once	TRBV29-1
TGTGCCAGCAGTCAGGGGCAGCTGAACACTGAAGCTTTCTTT	CASSQGQLNTEAFF	NA	14	TRBJ1-1	NA	TRBV2
TGTGCCAGCAGCTTAAGGGACAGGAGCTACGAGCAGTACTTC	CASSLRDRSYEQYF	TRBD1	14	TRBJ2-7	NA	TRBV7-6
TGTGCCAGCAGCCCCCCGGGACTACGTCTTTATGAGACCCAGTACTTC	CASSPPGLRLYETQYF	TRBD2	16	TRBJ2-5	once	TRBV9
TGTGCCAGCAGTTTAGACCTGGGGACAGGGGCTCGCTACACCTTC	CASSLDLGTGARYTF	TRBD1	15	TRBJ1-2	NA	TRBV28
TGTGCCAGCAGCTTAGCGCGGACAGATACGCAGTATTTT	CASSLARTDTQYF	NA	13	TRBJ2-3	NA	TRBV7-8
TGTGCCAGCAGCTTAGCCGGGACCGCGAAACAGGAGCAGTTCTTC	CASSLAGTAKQEQFF	NA	15	TRBJ2-1	NA	TRBV7-9
TGTGCCAGCAGTGGGGAAGCCGGGACAGTCTACGAGCAGTACTTC	CASSGEAGTVYEQYF	TRBD1	15	TRBJ2-7	NA	TRBV7-9
TGTGCCAGCAGCATAAATCGGATCGTAGGACGGGACTACGAGCAGTACTTC	CASSINRIVGRDYEQYF	NA	17	TRBJ2-7	NA	TRBV5-6
TGCGCCAGCAGCGCGACAGGATCTCAAGAGACCCAGTACTTC	CASSATGSQETQYF	NA	14	TRBJ2-5	NA	TRBV5-1
TGTGCCAGCAGTCACAACCGTATGCAGGGTCAGTCCTACGAGCAGTACTTC	CASSHNRMQGQSYEQYF	NA	17	TRBJ2-7	NA	TRBV28
TGTGCCAGCAGTTCTGACAGGGGACCCTACGAGCAGTACTTC	CASSSDRGPYEQYF	TRBD1	14	TRBJ2-7	NA	TRBV27
TGTGCCAGCAGCTTAGACGCCGGGACAGGGCGAGATGAGCAGTTCTTC	CASSLDAGTGRDEQFF	TRBD1	16	TRBJ2-1	once	TRBV13
TGCGCCAGCAGCCCACTAGCGGGGGCCTACAATGAGCAGTTCTTC	CASSPLAGAYNEQFF	TRBD2	15	TRBJ2-1	NA	TRBV5-1
TGTGCCAGCAGTTCGAATTTTTGGACAGGGGAGAAGGAAATAAGCAATCAGCCCCAGCATTTT	CASSSNFWTGEKEISNQPQHF	TRBD1	21	TRBJ1-5	NA	TRBV28
TGTGCCAGCAGTGAATGGGGTGGAAGCTCCTACAATGAGCAGTTCTTC	CASSEWGGSSYNEQFF	NA	16	TRBJ2-1	NA	TRBV2